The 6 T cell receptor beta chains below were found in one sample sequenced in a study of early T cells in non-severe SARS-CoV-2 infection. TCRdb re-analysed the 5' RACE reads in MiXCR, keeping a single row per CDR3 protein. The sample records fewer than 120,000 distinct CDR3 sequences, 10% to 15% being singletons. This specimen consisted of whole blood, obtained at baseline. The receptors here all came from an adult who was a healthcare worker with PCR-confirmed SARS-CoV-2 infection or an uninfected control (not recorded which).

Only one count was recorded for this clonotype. The CDR3 DNA reads as TGCGCCAGCAGCTCCCCCGGGGCCCTCAATGAGCAGTTCTTC. The encoded protein is CASSSPGALNEQFF. The J gene is TRBJ2-1, the V gene TRBV5-1; D tentatively reads TRBD1 or TRBD2 (5 bases each). There are 14 residues in the CDR3. Germline V gene sequence: CDR1 SGHRS, CDR2 YFSETQ. The germline V and J ends were trimmed by 3 bases and 6 bases, with 13 bases remaining between them.

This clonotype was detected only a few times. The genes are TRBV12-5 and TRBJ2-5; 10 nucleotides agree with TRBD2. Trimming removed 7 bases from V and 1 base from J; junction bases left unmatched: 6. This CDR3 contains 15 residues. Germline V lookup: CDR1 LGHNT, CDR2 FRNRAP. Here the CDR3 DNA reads TGTGCTAGTGCCCAAGGGACTAGCGTCCAAGAGACCCAGTACTTC. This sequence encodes CASAQGTSVQETQYF.

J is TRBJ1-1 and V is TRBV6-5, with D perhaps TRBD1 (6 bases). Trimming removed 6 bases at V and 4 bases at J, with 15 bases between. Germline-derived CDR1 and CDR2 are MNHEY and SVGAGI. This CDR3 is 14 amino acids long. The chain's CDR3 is CASRGTGSGTEAFF. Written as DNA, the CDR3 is TGTGCCAGCAGGGGAACAGGGTCCGGCACTGAAGCTTTCTTT.

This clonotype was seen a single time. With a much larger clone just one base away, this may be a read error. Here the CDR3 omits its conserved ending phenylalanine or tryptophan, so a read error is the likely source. DNA of the CDR3: TGTGCCATCAGTGCCGCCGACGGTACCTACTATGGCTACACCTCC. This gives the protein CAISAADGTYYGYTS. The rearrangement links TRBV10-3 to TRBJ1-2; no reliable D call. The CDR3 has 15 amino acids. V was shortened by 4 bases and J by 3 bases, with 15 bases between the two germline ends. Germline-derived CDR1 and CDR2 are ENHRY and SYGVKD.

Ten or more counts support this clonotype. The DNA for the CDR3 is TGTGCCAGTAGTCTTGGACAGGGCTCCTACAATGAGCAGTTCTTC. It yields the protein CASSLGQGSYNEQFF. The chain links TRBV19 to TRBJ2-1, with 8 bases that match TRBD1. Trimming cost V 5 bases and J 0 bases; bases outside gene matches: 3. This CDR3 region has 15 residues. Germline lookup yields CDR1 LNHDA and CDR2 SQIVND (reference sequence).

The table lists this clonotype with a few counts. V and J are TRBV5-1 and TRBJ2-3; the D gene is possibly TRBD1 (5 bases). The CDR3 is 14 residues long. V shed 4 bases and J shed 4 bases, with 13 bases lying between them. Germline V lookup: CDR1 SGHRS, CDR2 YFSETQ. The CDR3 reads CASSRAQGPDTQYF. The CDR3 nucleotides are TGCGCCAGCAGCCGAGCGCAGGGTCCAGATACGCAGTATTTT.